Below are 23 T cell receptor beta chains sequenced from a single sample in a study of blood T cells in healthy people across ages. A sample-barcoded 5' primer and a J-beta primer mix were used in a second PCR of roughly 7 to 11 cycles. TCRdb recomputed calls from the 5' RACE reads with MiXCR, one row per CDR3 protein. The table has over 1,500,000 distinct CDR3 sequences, around 42% seen once. The sample consisted of blood. These receptors were collected from a human donor in good health.

The sample holds one count of this clonotype. The chain uses TRBV4-3 and TRBJ1-5; D remains unclear. CDR1 and CDR2 from the germline V gene are LGHNA and YSLEER. This CDR3 region has 14 residues. Deletions cut 0 bases from V and 4 bases from J, with 7 bases between. The CDR3 protein is CASSQDFTNQPQHF. The CDR3 DNA reads TGCGCCAGCAGCCAAGATTTTACGAATCAGCCCCAGCATTTT.

This sequence joins TRBV7-8 and TRBJ2-5, with 11 bases that match TRBD1. The CDR3 has 16 residues. In germline, CDR1 is SGHVS, CDR2 FQNEAQ. V shed 4 bases and J 5 bases; nucleotides not matched to a gene: 9. The CDR3 here is CASSSTGQGAGETQYF. The CDR3 DNA follows: TGTGCCAGCAGCTCAACCGGACAGGGGGCAGGGGAGACCCAGTACTTC. Based on the CDR3 plus reference TRBV7-8 and TRBJ2-5, the full variable domain is GAGVSQSPRYKVAKRGQDVALRCDPISGHVSLFWYQQALGQGPEFLTYFQNEAQLDKSGLPSDRFFAERPEGSVSTLKIQRTQQEDSAVYLCASSSTGQGAGETQYFGPGTRLLVL.

With regard to this clonotype: A much larger clone sits a single nucleotide away, making a read error possible. V gene TRBV6-2 or TRBV6-3 combines with J gene TRBJ1-2; D unresolved. V was pared by 0 bases and J by 6 bases, with 5 bases between. The CDR3 extends over 12 amino acids. Germline-derived CDR1 and CDR2 are MNHEY and SVGEGT. This CDR3 is CASSYSVDGYTF. CDR3 DNA sequence: TGTGCCAGCAGTTACTCGGTGGATGGCTACACCTTC.

This clonotype was recorded a few times. The chain links TRBV14 to TRBJ1-2, with D unclear. CDR3 length: 15 residues. Per the germline V gene, CDR1 is SGHDN and CDR2 is FVKESK. V was cut by 0 bases and J by 7 bases, with 15 bases left in between. CDR3 protein: CASSQESGFVGGYTF. For the CDR3, the DNA is TGTGCCAGCAGCCAAGAGTCGGGGTTCGTGGGTGGCTACACCTTC.

This clonotype was seen a handful of times. The CDR3 DNA reads TGCAGCGTTTATACGGGAAAACTGTTTTTT. As protein: CSVYTGKLFF. The J gene is TRBJ1-4, the V gene TRBV29-1; D remains unclear. CDR1 and CDR2 (germline): SQVTM, ANQGSEA. V dropped 5 bases and J dropped 10 bases, with 8 bases sitting between them. The CDR3 covers 10 residues.

The genes are TRBV7-9 and TRBJ1-1, with TRBD1 matching 9 bases. J was trimmed by 6 bases and V by 5 bases; bases with no gene match: 10. The CDR3 is 15 amino acids. Germline assignment: CDR1 SEHNR and CDR2 FQNEAQ (reference sequence). Here the CDR3 DNA reads TGTGCCAGCAGCCTACAGACAGGGGGTCGCGCTGAAGCTTTCTTT. Amino acids: CASSLQTGGRAEAFF.

This chain uses TRBV3-1 with TRBJ2-1, with D possibly matching TRBD1 (5 bases). Germline V gene lookup returns CDR1 LGHDT and CDR2 YNNKEL (reference sequence). The CDR3 totals 18 residues. V lost 0 bases to trimming and J lost 1 base, with 16 bases between them. The DNA for the CDR3 is TGTGCCAGCAGCCAAGAGTACATGGACACTGTTTCCTACAATGAGCAGTTCTTC. Amino acids: CASSQEYMDTVSYNEQFF.

The CDR3: CASSFAAGTYEQYF. In DNA form, the CDR3 reads TGTGCCAGCAGTTTTGCCGCGGGGACCTACGAGCAGTACTTC. The genes are TRBV12-3 or TRBV12-4 and TRBJ2-7, with D possibly being TRBD2 (6 bases). Trimming pared 3 bases from V and 2 bases from J, leaving 11 bases between. The CDR3 is 14 amino acids.

This clonotype was counted between two and nine times. The chain couples TRBV10-3 to TRBJ1-2; maybe TRBD1 (6 bases). The CDR3 spans 13 residues. Germline loops: CDR1 ENHRY, CDR2 SYGVKD. The ends were cut back, 6 bases at V and 6 bases at J, with 14 bases in the middle. In nucleotides, the CDR3 is TGTGCCATCAGACGCGGGGGGGCGGATGGCTACACCTTC. Encoded protein: CAIRRGGADGYTF.

A few counts support this clonotype. This sequence joins TRBV6-5 and TRBJ2-1; D gene unclear. Trimming took off 2 bases at V and 0 bases at J, with 11 bases between the two ends. This CDR3 region has 16 residues. Germline V gives CDR1 MNHEY, CDR2 SVGAGI. The CDR3 DNA is TGTGCCAGCAGTTACCTCATAAGAAGCTCCTACAATGAGCAGTTCTTC. Translating it yields CASSYLIRSSYNEQFF.

CDR3 DNA sequence: TGTGCCAGCCGAGCGCCGGGACAGAAAAACATTCAGTACTTC. As protein: CASRAPGQKNIQYF. The rearrangement joins TRBV10-3 to TRBJ2-4, with 7 bases that match TRBD1. The ends lost 10 bases at V and 4 bases at J; junction bases unmatched: 10. The germline V gene encodes CDR1 ENHRY and CDR2 SYGVKD. This CDR3 is built from 14 residues.

The sample holds a few counts of this clonotype. This rearrangement joins TRBV7-2 to TRBJ2-3; 7 bases are shared with TRBD1. The CDR3 is made up of 14 amino acids. Germline V gene sequence: CDR1 SGHTA, CDR2 FQGNSA. With V trimmed by 5 bases and J by 2 bases, 4 bases remained unmatched. CDR3 protein: CASSRDSLTDTQYF. The DNA for the CDR3 is TGTGCCAGCAGCCGGGACAGTCTCACAGATACGCAGTATTTT.

V gene TRBV4-1 combines with J gene TRBJ1-4; TRBD1 agrees at 8 bases. Germline lookup yields CDR1 MGHRA and CDR2 YSYEKL. With 4 bases clipped from V and 6 bases from J, the junction kept 7 bases outside the gene matches. The length of the CDR3 is 15 residues. The CDR3 coding sequence is TGCGCCAGCAGCCGAACTCAGGGGGCGCATGAAAAACTGTTTTTT. As protein: CASSRTQGAHEKLFF.

Notes on this clonotype: The junction and the germline gene differ at one end; a read error may be behind it. The chain recombines TRBV7-2 with TRBJ2-7, with D perhaps matching TRBD1 or TRBD2 (5 bases each). The CDR3 extends over 18 amino acids. CDR1 SGHTA and CDR2 FQGNSA come from the germline V gene. The CDR3 nucleotides are TGTGCCAGCGGCTTAAAGCCCCATGGGGGTTCCTTCTCCTACGAGCAGTACTTC. Protein product: CASGLKPHGGSFSYEQYF.

V usage is TRBV5-6 and J usage is TRBJ2-1; TRBD1 agrees at 9 bases. Germline V gene data show CDR1 as SGHDT and CDR2 as YYEEEE. V shed 4 bases and J 2 bases; nucleotides not matched to a gene: 7. The CDR3 sequence is 16 residues long. The chain's CDR3 is CASSVTGTGTYNEQFF. The CDR3 DNA reads as TGTGCCAGCAGCGTCACCGGGACAGGGACCTACAATGAGCAGTTCTTC.

The chain carries TRBV29-1 and TRBJ1-3; no definite D call. Trimming took off 6 bases at V and 7 bases at J, with 22 bases between the two ends. The germline gives CDR1 SQVTM, CDR2 ANQGSEA. The CDR3 has 15 amino acids. CDR3 in DNA: TGCAGCGTCGAATCCGCGGGTAGATTCGGCAACACCATATATTTT. Amino acids: CSVESAGRFGNTIYF.

The rearrangement links TRBV7-2 to TRBJ2-5; 8 bases fit TRBD2. The DNA end is more similar to TRBJ2-7, so the J call may be wrong. This CDR3 region has 13 residues. The germline V gene encodes CDR1 SGHTA and CDR2 FQGNSA. As DNA, the CDR3 is TGTGCCAGCAGCCAAGGGACTAGTCGCGAGCAGTACTTC. As protein: CASSQGTSREQYF.

This chain connects TRBV4-3 to TRBJ2-1; the D gene is possibly TRBD2 (5 bases). This CDR3 spans 17 amino acids. V gave up 2 bases and J gave up 0 bases, with 14 bases separating them. Germline CDR1 reads LGHNA; CDR2 reads YSLEER. Written as DNA, the CDR3 is TGCGCCAGCAGCCAAACGGACTTCTCATTCTCCTACAATGAGCAGTTCTTC. It encodes CASSQTDFSFSYNEQFF.

The chain carries TRBV28 and TRBJ2-7; 10 nucleotides line up with TRBD2. The length of the CDR3 is 15 residues. The ends lost 5 bases at V and 7 bases at J; junction bases unmatched: 11. Germline values: CDR1 MDHEN, CDR2 SYDVKM. The CDR3 here is CASSPASGGAREQYF. The CDR3, as DNA: TGTGCCAGCAGTCCCGCGAGCGGGGGGGCCCGAGAGCAGTACTTC.

This clonotype came up a few times. This rearrangement joins TRBV20-1 to TRBJ2-3; 9 nucleotides match TRBD2. Trimming took 3 bases from V and 6 from J; bases not matched to a gene: 13. CDR1 is DFQATT, CDR2 SNEGSKA, per germline (reference sequence). The CDR3 has 16 amino acids. CDR3 coding DNA: TGCAGTGCTAGGCCCCCCGTAGCGGGGGTGGCGGATACGCAGTATTTT. It translates to CSARPPVAGVADTQYF.

The V and J genes are TRBV7-2 and TRBJ2-5; 9 bases agree with TRBD2. V was pared by 4 bases and J by 1 base, with 4 bases of the junction left unmatched. The CDR3 is 15 residues long. Per germline, CDR1 SGHTA and CDR2 FQGNSA. The CDR3 region has the DNA TGTGCCAGCAGCTGGGGGCGGGGGGGCCAAGAGACCCAGTACTTC. Translation gives CASSWGRGGQETQYF.

The V and J genes are TRBV2 and TRBJ1-4, with 8 bases fitting TRBD1. Germline assignment: CDR1 SNHLY and CDR2 FYNNEI. The J segment lost 8 bases and the V segment lost 6 bases, leaving 5 bases of the junction unmatched. CDR3 length equals 13 residues. CDR3 amino acids: CASSRGLLEKLFF. In nucleotides, the CDR3 is TGTGCCAGCAGCAGGGGGCTGTTAGAAAAACTGTTTTTT.

V gene TRBV29-1 combines with J gene TRBJ1-1, with 8 bases aligning to TRBD1. The CDR3 extends over 13 amino acids. Germline CDR1 SQVTM, CDR2 ANQGSEA. V gave up 7 bases and J gave up 8 bases; unmatched junction bases: 12. The CDR3 protein is CSGRTGMGTEAFF. CDR3 sequence (DNA): TGCAGCGGCCGGACAGGGATGGGCACCGAAGCTTTCTTT. The complete variable domain, with remaining parts taken from reference TRBV29-1 and TRBJ1-1, reads SAVISQKPSRDICQRGTSLTIQCQVDSQVTMMFWYRQQPGQSLTLIATANQGSEATYESGFVIDKFPISRPNLTFSTLTVSNMSPEDSSIYLCSGRTGMGTEAFFGQGTRLTVV.